This T cell receptor beta chain was found in a study of Graves' ophthalmopathy and Graves' hyperthyroidism. Amplified material comprised TCR beta CDR3 regions derived from RNA transcripts. An opening RT-PCR round employed HTBI primers and preceded a second-round multiplex PCR. MiXCR was run by TCRdb on the multiplex PCR reads, yielding one entry per CDR3 protein. The sample has hundreds of thousands of distinct CDR3 sequences, more than 40% seen once; the top ten hold around 3%. The table lists this clonotype with many counts. Trimming pared 5 bases from V and 1 base from J, leaving 15 bases between. The germline CDR1 and CDR2 sequences are SQVTM and ANQGSEA. The CDR3 totals 15 residues.

V gene TRBV29-1 combines with J gene TRBJ1-5; D gene ambiguous. This receptor was obtained from an adult man with Graves' ophthalmopathy. Sequenced sample: peripheral blood. CDR3 protein: CSVKTETGSNQPQHF. The CDR3 DNA reads TGCAGCGTTAAGACCGAAACGGGGAGCAATCAGCCCCAGCATTTT. The full variable domain, its missing parts supplied by reference TRBV29-1 and TRBJ1-5, is SAVISQKPSRDICQRGTSLTIQCQVDSQVTMMFWYRQQPGQSLTLIATANQGSEATYESGFVIDKFPISRPNLTFSTLTVSNMSPEDSSIYLCSVKTETGSNQPQHFGDGTRLSIL.